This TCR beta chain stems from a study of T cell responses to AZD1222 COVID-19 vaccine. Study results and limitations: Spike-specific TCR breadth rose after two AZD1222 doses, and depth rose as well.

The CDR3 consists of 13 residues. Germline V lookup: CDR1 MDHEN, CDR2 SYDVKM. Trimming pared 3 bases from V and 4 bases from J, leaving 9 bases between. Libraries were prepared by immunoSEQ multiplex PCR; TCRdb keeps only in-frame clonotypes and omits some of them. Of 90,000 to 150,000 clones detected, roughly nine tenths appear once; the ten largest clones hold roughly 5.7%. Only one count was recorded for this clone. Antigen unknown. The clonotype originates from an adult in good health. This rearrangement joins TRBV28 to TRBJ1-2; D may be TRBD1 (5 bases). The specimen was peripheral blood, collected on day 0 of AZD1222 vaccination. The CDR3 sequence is CASSFRGVYGYTF. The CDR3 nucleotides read TGTGCCAGCAGTTTTCGGGGGGTCTATGGCTACACCTTC.